This passage covers 29 T cell receptor beta chains from one sample sequenced in a study of cytomegalovirus exposure and HLA in healthy donors. Use of 60 Vbeta and 13 Jbeta primers characterized the PCR. The protocol was immunoSEQ multiplex PCR, while the TCRdb copy is restricted to in-frame clones and leaves out a portion. The table shows roughly 97,000 clones, with about three quarters occurring only once. The sequenced material came from PBMCs. Receptor source: a man aged 35-49 years in good health and CMV-seronegative.

The chain combines TRBV4-3 with TRBJ1-4, with TRBD1 as a possible D gene (6 bases). The germline gives CDR1 LGHNA, CDR2 YSLEER. CDR3 size: 15 residues. Deletions cut 0 bases from V and 5 bases from J, with 10 bases between. CDR3 sequence (DNA): TGCGCCAGCAGCCAAGACGGGCAGGGGAATGAAAAACTGTTTTTT. Translated: CASSQDGQGNEKLFF.

This clone was observed a few times. The CDR3 coding sequence is TGTGCCAGCGCCGCATCCCGGGACAGGAGGCGTCGTGGCACCATATATTTT. Its protein product is CASAASRDRRRRGTIYF. The genes are TRBV28 and TRBJ1-3; 8 nucleotides align to TRBD1. V was clipped by 8 bases and J by 9 bases; unmatched bases: 21. The CDR3 is made up of 17 amino acids. CDR1 MDHEN and CDR2 SYDVKM come from the germline V gene.

The genes are TRBV5-4 and TRBJ1-3, with a tentative D call TRBD1 (5 bases). The CDR3 sequence is 16 residues long. Trimming removed 1 base at V and 1 base at J, with 12 bases between. Germline V gene sequence: CDR1 SGHNT, CDR2 YYREEE (reference sequence). The CDR3 bases are TGTGCCAGCAGCTTGAGGTCCGGGGGATCTGGAAACACCATATATTTT. It is translated as CASSLRSGGSGNTIYF. The full variable domain, completed using reference TRBV5-4 and TRBJ1-3, is ETGVTQSPTHLIKTRGQQVTLRCSSQSGHNTVSWYQQALGQGPQFIFQYYREEENGRGNFPPRFSGLQFPNYSSELNVNALELDDSALYLCASSLRSGGSGNTIYFGEGSWLTVV.

The V gene is TRBV4-3, the J gene TRBJ2-3; D not resolved. Germline CDR1 and CDR2: LGHNA and YSLEER. With 7 bases removed from V and 2 bases from J, the gap between germline ends came to 22 bases. There are 17 residues in the CDR3. CDR3 amino acids: CASTAVKGGDSTDTQYF. For the CDR3, the DNA is TGCGCCAGCACCGCCGTTAAAGGCGGAGATTCCACAGATACGCAGTATTTT.

The chain combines TRBV5-1 with TRBJ1-2; D is uncertain. Germline V CDR1 and CDR2: SGHRS, YFSETQ. With 4 bases removed from V and 6 bases from J, the gap between germline ends came to 16 bases. CDR3 length: 14 residues. In DNA form, the CDR3 reads TGCGCCAGCAGCGTAAGTCATCCGGCGGATGGCTACACCTTC. This gives the protein CASSVSHPADGYTF.

V and J are TRBV27 and TRBJ1-5, with D tentatively TRBD1 (6 bases). Trimming removed 1 base at V and 1 base at J, with 11 bases between. Germline CDR1 and CDR2: MNHEY and SMNVEV (reference sequence). The CDR3 totals 16 residues. This chain's CDR3 is CASSLLGGTSNQPQHF. The CDR3 nucleotides read TGTGCCAGCAGTTTATTAGGGGGTACGAGCAATCAGCCCCAGCATTTT.

The V gene is TRBV6-6, the J gene TRBJ2-5, with D possibly TRBD1 on 5 matching bases. This CDR3 region has 14 residues. CDR1 and CDR2 (germline): MNHNY, SVGAGI (reference sequence). The ends were cut back, 6 bases at V and 4 bases at J, with 15 bases in the middle. CDR3 in amino acids: CASSPGIGGETQYF. CDR3 nucleotides: TGTGCCAGCAGCCCAGGGATAGGTGGAGAGACCCAGTACTTC.

V and J are TRBV18 and TRBJ1-2, with no clear D. Between the trimmed V and J ends, which lost 2 bases and 1 base, there was a span of 23 bases. The CDR3 length is 19 residues. Looked up from germline, CDR1 is KGHSH and CDR2 is LQKENI. The CDR3 DNA reads as TGTGCCAGCTCACCATTGCTCGGGAGTCGGCCTGAATTTAACTATGGCTACACCTTC. This translates into CASSPLLGSRPEFNYGYTF.

The V gene is TRBV15, the J gene TRBJ2-4; weak D call: TRBD2 (6 bases). The CDR3 has 14 residues. The germline gives CDR1 LNHNV, CDR2 YYDKDF (reference sequence). Trimming cost V 3 bases and J 9 bases, with 15 bases left between them. CDR3 sequence: CATSRQRQGGIQYF. DNA of the CDR3: TGTGCCACCAGCAGGCAAAGGCAGGGAGGCATTCAGTACTTC.

The rearrangement joins TRBV27 to TRBJ2-3; 10 positions agree with TRBD2. The CDR3 has 14 residues. Germline lookup yields CDR1 MNHEY and CDR2 SMNVEV (reference sequence). The V segment lost 3 bases and the J segment 3 bases; nucleotides outside the gene matches: 0. The CDR3 coding sequence is TGTGCCAGCAGTTTTAGCGGGGGGACAGATACGCAGTATTTT. Encoded protein: CASSFSGGTDTQYF.

The sample holds one count of this clone. The V gene is TRBV15, the J gene TRBJ2-7; 10 positions agree with TRBD1. The CDR3 length is 14 residues. Germline V CDR1 and CDR2: LNHNV, YYDKDF (reference sequence). V dropped 1 base and J dropped 8; count of bases not matched to a gene: 5. CDR3 DNA sequence: TGTGCCACCAGCAGAGCGTTGACAGGGGGCCAGCAGTACTTC. It translates to CATSRALTGGQQYF.

The V and J genes are TRBV2 and TRBJ2-7; D is ambiguous. There are 11 residues in the CDR3. V dropped 2 bases and J dropped 4 bases, with 3 bases sitting between them. Per germline, CDR1 SNHLY and CDR2 FYNNEI. The CDR3 DNA is TGTGCCAGCAGTGAAACTTACGAGCAGTACTTC. Translated: CASSETYEQYF.

This clone was counted between two and nine times. V usage is TRBV9 and J usage is TRBJ2-1; TRBD2 matches at 9 bases. V lost 3 bases to trimming and J lost 2 bases; unmatched junction nucleotides: 3. The germline gives CDR1 SGDLS, CDR2 YYNGEE. The CDR3 has 15 amino acids. The chain's CDR3 is CASSGLAVPYNEQFF. CDR3 DNA sequence: TGTGCCAGCAGCGGACTAGCGGTCCCCTACAATGAGCAGTTCTTC.

For the CDR3, the DNA is TGTGCCAGCAGCTTAGCTCTCGGCAGGCATAATGAAAAACTGTTTTTT. It is translated as CASSLALGRHNEKLFF. The chain carries TRBV7-9 and TRBJ1-4; D unresolved. Germline CDR1 is SEHNR and CDR2 is FQNEAQ (reference sequence). The CDR3 is 16 residues long. Trimming cost V 0 bases and J 4 bases, with 12 bases left between them. The full variable domain, in which reference TRBV7-9 and TRBJ1-4 provide the parts outside the CDR3, is DTGVSQNPRHKITKRGQNVTFRCDPISEHNRLYWYRQTLGQGPEFLTYFQNEAQLEKSRLLSDRFSAERPKGSFSTLEIQRTEQGDSAMYLCASSLALGRHNEKLFFGSGTQLSVL.

This rearrangement joins TRBV30 to TRBJ1-2; D remains unclear. This CDR3 comprises 14 residues. In germline, CDR1 is GTSNPN, CDR2 SVGIG (reference sequence). The ends were cut back, 0 bases at V and 4 bases at J, with 12 bases in the middle. The CDR3 reads CAWSVGANPYGYTF. The CDR3 bases are TGTGCCTGGAGTGTTGGAGCGAACCCCTATGGCTACACCTTC.

J is TRBJ2-1 and V is TRBV7-8; TRBD2 matches at 8 bases. V trimming: 5 bases; J trimming: 0 bases; junction bases outside the gene matches: 6. This CDR3 is 16 amino acids long. CDR1 is SGHVS, CDR2 FQNEAQ, per germline. The CDR3 DNA follows: TGTGCCAGCAGCAGACGGGGGGGAAGCTCCTACAATGAGCAGTTCTTC. As protein: CASSRRGGSSYNEQFF.

The chain employs TRBV15 and TRBJ2-7; 9 bases match TRBD1. CDR3 length: 16 amino acids. The junction had 6 bases not matched to a gene; V was cut back by 1 base and J by 2 bases. Germline CDR1 reads LNHNV; CDR2 reads YYDKDF (reference sequence). This CDR3 is CATSRVGTGFAYEQYF. The DNA of the CDR3 is TGTGCCACCAGCAGAGTGGGGACAGGGTTTGCCTACGAGCAGTACTTC.

The rearrangement joins TRBV9 to TRBJ2-1; 9 bases match TRBD2. The germline V gene has CDR1 SGDLS and CDR2 YYNGEE. The CDR3 spans 17 residues. V was pared by 4 bases and J by 13 bases, with 21 bases of the junction left unmatched. CDR3 DNA: TGTGCCAGCAGCCCTCATGGTTGGGCTAGCGGGGTTCCCCCTCAGTTCTTC. Translated: CASSPHGWASGVPPQFF.

This clone was counted once. The chain has TRBV6-5 and TRBJ1-2; D gene ambiguous. Germline V CDR1 and CDR2: MNHEY, SVGAGI. CDR3 length: 14 amino acids. The germline V and J ends were trimmed by 6 bases and 2 bases, with 13 bases remaining between them. The chain's CDR3 is CASSSRDRNYGYTF. CDR3 bases: TGTGCCAGCAGCTCCCGGGATAGGAACTATGGCTACACCTTC.

The chain joins TRBV7-9 to TRBJ1-5; D perhaps matches TRBD1 (6 bases). Germline assignment: CDR1 SEHNR and CDR2 FQNEAQ (reference sequence). The length of the CDR3 is 16 residues. The V gene lost 1 base and the J gene lost 5 bases, with 15 bases spanning the gap. Here the CDR3 reads CASSLEGGGADQPQHF. The DNA for the CDR3 is TGTGCCAGCAGCTTAGAGGGAGGGGGGGCTGATCAGCCCCAGCATTTT.

The CDR3 region is CASRISPGQGWYGYTF. CDR3 nucleotide sequence: TGTGCCAGCAGAATATCGCCGGGACAGGGATGGTATGGCTACACCTTC. This chain links TRBV27 with TRBJ1-2, with 9 bases matching TRBD1. The CDR3 loop spans 16 amino acids. Trimming took 6 bases from V and 5 from J; bases not matched to a gene: 13. Germline V gene data show CDR1 as MNHEY and CDR2 as SMNVEV (reference sequence).

CDR3 protein: CASSRVPGQGMNTEAFF. CDR3 bases: TGTGCCAGCAGCCGAGTCCCGGGACAGGGAATGAACACTGAAGCTTTCTTT. The rearrangement uses TRBV27 and TRBJ1-1; 9 positions agree with TRBD1. The V gene's germline CDR1 is MNHEY and CDR2 SMNVEV (reference sequence). V shed 6 bases, J shed 0 bases, and the junction held 11 bases outside the gene matches. This CDR3 contains 17 residues.

This clone has more than one count but fewer than ten. V is TRBV7-9 and J is TRBJ2-2; TRBD2 agrees at 9 bases. V shed 5 bases, J shed 4 bases, and the junction held 8 bases outside the gene matches. CDR1 SEHNR and CDR2 FQNEAQ come from the germline V gene (reference sequence). There are 16 residues in the CDR3. CDR3 DNA: TGTGCCAGCAGCCCTCGACTAGCGGACCCCACCGGGGAGCTGTTTTTT. Translated, it gives CASSPRLADPTGELFF.

The sample holds a few counts of this clone. The chain has TRBV6-5 and TRBJ2-5, with D perhaps matching TRBD2 (5 bases). Germline CDR1 reads MNHEY; CDR2 reads SVGAGI. The CDR3 covers 13 residues. Trimming left V 5 bases short and J 4 bases short, with 11 bases between. The CDR3 loop is CASSKVARETQYF. The CDR3 nucleotides read TGTGCCAGCAGTAAAGTAGCGAGAGAGACCCAGTACTTC.

J is TRBJ2-7 and V is TRBV5-6; 10 nucleotides align to TRBD1. The germline gives CDR1 SGHDT, CDR2 YYEEEE. With V trimmed by 4 bases and J by 3 bases, 4 bases remained unmatched. This CDR3 is 14 amino acids long. The CDR3 region has the DNA TGTGCCAGCAGCGGGACAGGGGTCTTCTACGAGCAGTACTTC. The encoded protein is CASSGTGVFYEQYF.

The table lists this clone with a few counts. This chain connects TRBV28 to TRBJ1-2; D gene uncertain. CDR1 and CDR2 (germline): MDHEN, SYDVKM. The CDR3 length is 14 residues. Trimming left V 8 bases short and J 0 bases short, with 13 bases between. The CDR3 bases are TGTGCCAGCGCCCAGCCAGGTACTAACTATGGCTACACCTTC. Protein sequence: CASAQPGTNYGYTF.

The chain is built from TRBV2 and TRBJ2-7; TRBD1 aligns across 8 bases. This CDR3 has 17 residues. Germline CDR1 reads SNHLY; CDR2 reads FYNNEI. J gave up 0 bases and V 5 bases, and 12 bases lay outside the gene matches. Here the CDR3 reads CASSKGDTGTGSYEQYF. In DNA, the CDR3 is TGTGCCAGCAGTAAGGGCGATACCGGGACAGGCTCCTACGAGCAGTACTTC. Full variable domain (outside the CDR3, taken from reference TRBV2 and TRBJ2-7): EPEVTQTPSHQVTQMGQEVILRCVPISNHLYFYWYRQILGQKVEFLVSFYNNEISEKSEIFDDQFSVERPDGSNFTLKIRSTKLEDSAMYFCASSKGDTGTGSYEQYFGPGTRLTVT.

The CDR3 nucleotides read TGTGCCAGCAGTCCCACAGGTACCAAAAACATTCAGTACTTC. Its translation: CASSPTGTKNIQYF. This chain links TRBV6-1 with TRBJ2-4; D might be TRBD1 (5 bases). The germline CDR1 and CDR2 sequences are MNHNS and SASEGT. The CDR3 consists of 14 residues. V was trimmed by 5 bases and J by 2 bases, leaving 10 bases between them.

The CDR3 spells CASSNTVYGYTF. CDR3 bases: TGTGCCAGCAGCAATACAGTCTATGGCTACACCTTC. This chain links TRBV5-8 with TRBJ1-2; D gene unclear. The CDR3 covers 12 residues. Germline CDR1 is SGHTS and CDR2 is YDEGEE. The ends were cut back, 4 bases at V and 4 bases at J, with 8 bases in the middle.